Sequencing of this TCR beta chain was carried out in a study of shared clonotypes between healthy human individuals. As for the study in general: Participating donors consisted of a couple of women and a few men aged 18 to 49. The study's findings and limits: Some clonotypes were shared by all four sorted-subset donors, while others were not shared. The non-shared ones had lower generation probabilities than the shared ones.

With respect to this clone: Its antigen is as yet unknown.

The deep-level immunoSEQ assay was used. Only in-frame clones appear in the TCRdb table, and some are missing; sequencing was by immunoSEQ multiplex PCR. Of roughly 1.4 million clones listed, approximately 98.5% are singletons. Sequenced: naive CD4+ T cells sorted from blood. The subset: CD45RA+ positively selected. The source is a man younger than 40 in good health.

In nucleotides, the CDR3 is TGCGCCAGCTCTACCTATGCGGGAGTAGGAAACAATGAGCAGTTCTTC. Its protein is CASSTYAGVGNNEQFF. The rearrangement links TRBV5-1 to TRBJ2-1, with 7 positions matching TRBD2. Germline CDR1 SGHRS, CDR2 YFSETQ. The V segment lost 7 bases and the J segment 5 bases; nucleotides outside the gene matches: 15. The CDR3 consists of 16 residues. Drawing the rest from reference TRBV5-1 and TRBJ2-1, the complete variable domain is KAGVTQTPRYLIKTRGQQVTLSCSPISGHRSVSWYQQTPGQGLQFLFEYFSETQRNKGNFPGRFSGRQFSNSRSEMNVSTLELGDSALYLCASSTYAGVGNNEQFFGPGTRLTVL.